The 9 T cell receptor beta chains reported below all come from one sample, sequenced in a study of shared clonotypes between healthy human individuals. The data were produced by immunoSEQ multiplex PCR, yet TCRdb's version contains in-frame clones alone and is incomplete. The data show hundreds of thousands of clones, approximately 79% seen once. The specimen was memory CD4+ T cells sorted from blood. The subset here: CD45RA-negative fraction. These receptors were collected from a woman in her twenties or thirties in good health.

The V and J genes are TRBV6-6 and TRBJ1-1; TRBD1 agrees at 7 bases. V shed 2 bases, J shed 6 bases, and the junction held 6 bases outside the gene matches. The CDR3 spans 14 residues. From germline, CDR1 is MNHNY and CDR2 SVGAGI (reference sequence). The CDR3 loop is CASSYGQGGSEAFF. DNA for the CDR3: TGTGCCAGCAGTTACGGGCAGGGGGGATCTGAAGCTTTCTTT.

The rearrangement joins TRBV27 to TRBJ2-4; TRBD2 might be the D (6 bases). Trimming shortened V by 6 bases and J by 10 bases, and 22 bases separated the two germline ends. The CDR3 spans 15 residues. Looked up from germline, CDR1 is MNHEY and CDR2 is SMNVEV (reference sequence). The DNA of the CDR3 is TGTGCCAGCAGCGCAAGAGGAGGGATTGTCTTTATTCAGTACTTC. It encodes CASSARGGIVFIQYF.

Points on this clone: Additional DNA sequences in this sample encode the identical CDR3. The chain employs TRBV5-1 and TRBJ1-1, with D uncertain. The CDR3 contains 13 residues. Trimming left V 3 bases short and J 2 bases short, with 8 bases between. The germline V gene encodes CDR1 SGHRS and CDR2 YFSETQ. The CDR3: CASSSRPNTEAFF. DNA of the CDR3: TGCGCCAGCAGCTCCCGACCTAACACTGAAGCTTTCTTT.

V and J are TRBV19 and TRBJ2-3; tentatively, D is TRBD1 (6 bases). The CDR3 is made up of 13 amino acids. V gave up 10 bases and J gave up 0 bases, with 11 bases separating them. The germline gives CDR1 LNHDA, CDR2 SQIVND (reference sequence). The CDR3 here is CATGTLSTDTQYF. CDR3 bases: TGTGCCACCGGGACACTCAGCACAGATACGCAGTATTTT.

The rearrangement links TRBV28 to TRBJ1-5; a possible D gene is TRBD1 (5 bases). The CDR3 contains 16 residues. Trimming shortened V by 4 bases and J by 6 bases, and 19 bases separated the two germline ends. From germline, CDR1 is MDHEN and CDR2 SYDVKM. CDR3 region: CASSSGESRGFQPQHF. DNA of the CDR3: TGTGCCAGCAGTTCGGGGGAAAGTCGGGGGTTTCAGCCCCAGCATTTT.

This chain joins TRBV11-3 and TRBJ2-2; the D gene is possibly TRBD1 (7 bases). Trimming left V 3 bases short and J 5 bases short, with 16 bases between. CDR3 size: 16 residues. The germline V gene has CDR1 SGHNT and CDR2 YENEEA. The CDR3 coding sequence is TGTGCCAGCAGCTTGGGGTACAGGGGAGGAACCGGGGAGCTGTTTTTT. It translates to CASSLGYRGGTGELFF.

The V and J genes are TRBV9 and TRBJ2-7; D is uncertain. The CDR3 is 14 amino acids. Trimming removed 3 bases at V and 0 bases at J, with 10 bases between. Germline CDR1 SGDLS, CDR2 YYNGEE. CDR3 sequence: CASSEQVASYEQYF. Here the CDR3 DNA reads TGTGCCAGCAGCGAGCAGGTCGCCTCCTACGAGCAGTACTTC. Full variable domain (missing parts from reference TRBV9 and TRBJ2-7): DSGVTQTPKHLITATGQRVTLRCSPRSGDLSVYWYQQSLDQGLQFLIQYYNGEERAKGNILERFSAQQFPDLHSELNLSSLELGDSALYFCASSEQVASYEQYFGPGTRLTVT.

This clone was seen only a few times. This chain joins TRBV7-9 and TRBJ2-1, with 7 bases matching TRBD2. This CDR3 comprises 15 residues. With V trimmed by 5 bases and J by 9 bases, 13 bases remained unmatched. Germline loops: CDR1 SEHNR, CDR2 FQNEAQ (reference sequence). The CDR3 sequence: CASSPPGLPTSEQFF. The CDR3 DNA reads as TGTGCCAGCAGCCCGCCGGGACTACCAACAAGTGAGCAGTTCTTC. Full variable domain (missing parts from reference TRBV7-9 and TRBJ2-1): DTGVSQNPRHKITKRGQNVTFRCDPISEHNRLYWYRQTLGQGPEFLTYFQNEAQLEKSRLLSDRFSAERPKGSFSTLEIQRTEQGDSAMYLCASSPPGLPTSEQFFGPGTRLTVL.

The rearrangement joins TRBV27 to TRBJ2-7; weak D call: TRBD2 (6 bases). The V end was cut by 7 bases, the J end by 0 bases, with 13 bases between. The germline gives CDR1 MNHEY, CDR2 SMNVEV (reference sequence). This CDR3 has 14 amino acids. As DNA, the CDR3 is TGTGCCAGCAAGGTCCCCGGGAGCTCCTACGAGCAGTACTTC. It encodes CASKVPGSSYEQYF.